Detailed here is one T cell receptor (beta chain). This record comes from a study of blood T cell repertoires in COVID-19. Study as a whole: COVID-19 samples collected from the United States, Italy and Spain covered acute and convalescent phases. In each case, the material was cDNA or gDNA derived from T cells, B-cell-depleted T cells, or PBMCs.

Germline V gene lookup returns CDR1 MGHDK and CDR2 SYGVNS. With V trimmed by 6 bases and J by 7 bases, 10 bases remained unmatched. The CDR3 is 15 amino acids. Sequencing used immunoSEQ multiplex PCR; TCRdb keeps in-frame clones, though not all of them. The sample consists of roughly 240,000 clones, over 65% of them appearing once. Sequenced input: peripheral blood. The clonotype originates from a man aged 55 to 70 who had recovered from COVID-19. The gene calls are TRBV25-1 and TRBJ2-1; TRBD2 aligns across 9 bases. CDR3: CASSSSGKIGNEQFF. The DNA for the CDR3 is TGTGCCAGCAGCTCTAGCGGGAAGATAGGGAATGAGCAGTTCTTC.